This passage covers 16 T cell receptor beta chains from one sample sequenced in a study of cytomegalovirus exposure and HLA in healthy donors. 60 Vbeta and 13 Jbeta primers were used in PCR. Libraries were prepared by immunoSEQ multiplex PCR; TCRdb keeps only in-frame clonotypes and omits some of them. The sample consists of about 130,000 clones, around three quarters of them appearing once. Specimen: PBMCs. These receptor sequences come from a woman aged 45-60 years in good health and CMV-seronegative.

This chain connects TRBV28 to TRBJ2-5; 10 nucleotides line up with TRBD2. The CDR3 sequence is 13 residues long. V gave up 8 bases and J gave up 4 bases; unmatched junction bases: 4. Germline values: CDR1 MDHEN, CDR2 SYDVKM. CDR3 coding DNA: TGTGCCAGCTTAAGCGGGAGGGGAGAGACCCAGTACTTC. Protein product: CASLSGRGETQYF.

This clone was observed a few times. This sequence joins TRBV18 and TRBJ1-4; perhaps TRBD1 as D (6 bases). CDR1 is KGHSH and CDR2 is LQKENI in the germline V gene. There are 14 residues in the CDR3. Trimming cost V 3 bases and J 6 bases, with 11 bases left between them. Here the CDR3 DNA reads TGTGCCAGCTCACCCCCAGGGGAGCATGAAAAACTGTTTTTT. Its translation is CASSPPGEHEKLFF.

The CDR3 region has the DNA TGTGCCATCAGTGAGTCGGCGACTAGCGGGAGTAATAATGAGCAGTTCTTC. Its translation: CAISESATSGSNNEQFF. The chain carries TRBV10-3 and TRBJ2-1; TRBD2 matches 12 bases. After removal of 0 bases from V and 7 bases from J, the junction contained 7 bases not matched to a gene. This CDR3 is 17 amino acids long. CDR1 is ENHRY and CDR2 is SYGVKD in the germline V gene.

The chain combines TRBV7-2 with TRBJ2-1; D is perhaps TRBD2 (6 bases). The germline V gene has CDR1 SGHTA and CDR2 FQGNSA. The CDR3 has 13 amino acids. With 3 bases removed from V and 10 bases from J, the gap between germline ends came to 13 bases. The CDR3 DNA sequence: TGTGCCAGCAGCTTCCGGGAGTTAGGGGAGCAGTTCTTC. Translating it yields CASSFRELGEQFF.

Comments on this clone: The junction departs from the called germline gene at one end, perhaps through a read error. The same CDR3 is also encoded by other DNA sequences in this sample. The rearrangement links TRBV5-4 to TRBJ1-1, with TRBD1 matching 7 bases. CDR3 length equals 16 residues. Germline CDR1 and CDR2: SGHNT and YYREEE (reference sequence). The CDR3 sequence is CASSLDFDRVDTEAFF. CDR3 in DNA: TGTGCCAGCAGCTTGGATTTTGACAGGGTAGACACTGAAGCCTTCTTT.

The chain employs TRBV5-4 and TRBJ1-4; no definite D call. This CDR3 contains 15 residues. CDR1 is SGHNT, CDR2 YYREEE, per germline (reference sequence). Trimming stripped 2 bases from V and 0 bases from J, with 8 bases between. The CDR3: CASSLQLSTNEKLFF. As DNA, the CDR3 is TGTGCCAGCAGCTTACAACTATCAACTAATGAAAAACTGTTTTTT. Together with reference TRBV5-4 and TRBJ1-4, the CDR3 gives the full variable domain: ETGVTQSPTHLIKTRGQQVTLRCSSQSGHNTVSWYQQALGQGPQFIFQYYREEENGRGNFPPRFSGLQFPNYSSELNVNALELDDSALYLCASSLQLSTNEKLFFGSGTQLSVL.

The CDR3 loop reads CASSPTGNYGYTF. The CDR3 region has the DNA TGCGCCAGCAGCCCGACAGGGAACTATGGCTACACCTTC. V gene TRBV5-1 combines with J gene TRBJ1-2, with TRBD1 identical over 7 bases. The CDR3 totals 13 residues. V lost 4 bases and J lost 2; bases outside the gene matches: 2. The germline V gene encodes CDR1 SGHRS and CDR2 YFSETQ.

CDR3 residues: CASSLASGRYEQYF. CDR3 DNA sequence: TGTGCCAGTAGTTTAGCTAGCGGGCGATACGAGCAGTACTTC. The chain joins TRBV19 to TRBJ2-7, with 8 positions matching TRBD2. V shed 5 bases, J shed 4 bases, and the junction held 7 bases outside the gene matches. Per germline, CDR1 LNHDA and CDR2 SQIVND (reference sequence). The CDR3 extends over 14 amino acids.

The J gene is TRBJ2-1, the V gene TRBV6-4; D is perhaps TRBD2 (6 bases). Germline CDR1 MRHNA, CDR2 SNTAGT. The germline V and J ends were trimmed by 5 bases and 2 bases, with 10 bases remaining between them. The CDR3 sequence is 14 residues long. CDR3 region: CASSPGDPYNEQFF. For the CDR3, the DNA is TGTGCCAGCAGTCCGGGAGATCCCTACAATGAGCAGTTCTTC.

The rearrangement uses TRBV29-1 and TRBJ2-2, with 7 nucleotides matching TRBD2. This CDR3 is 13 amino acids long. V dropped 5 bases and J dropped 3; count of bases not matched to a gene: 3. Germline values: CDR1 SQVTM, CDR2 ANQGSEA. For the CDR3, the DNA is TGCAGCGTTAGCCTAGCGGACACCGGGGAGCTGTTTTTT. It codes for CSVSLADTGELFF.

In nucleotides, the CDR3 is TGCGCCAGCAGCCTGACGGGACACCTGAACACTGAAGCTTTCTTT. Its protein product is CASSLTGHLNTEAFF. This chain uses TRBV5-1 with TRBJ1-1, with D maybe TRBD1 (6 bases). This CDR3 spans 15 amino acids. Germline values: CDR1 SGHRS, CDR2 YFSETQ. V lost 4 bases and J 0 bases, leaving 13 bases between the germline ends.

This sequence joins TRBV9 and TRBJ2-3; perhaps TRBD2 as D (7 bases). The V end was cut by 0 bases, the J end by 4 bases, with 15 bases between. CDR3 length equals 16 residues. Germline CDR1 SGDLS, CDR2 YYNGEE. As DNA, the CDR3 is TGTGCCAGCAGCGTAGCTGGCGGGGGCCCAGCAGATACGCAGTATTTT. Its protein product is CASSVAGGGPADTQYF.

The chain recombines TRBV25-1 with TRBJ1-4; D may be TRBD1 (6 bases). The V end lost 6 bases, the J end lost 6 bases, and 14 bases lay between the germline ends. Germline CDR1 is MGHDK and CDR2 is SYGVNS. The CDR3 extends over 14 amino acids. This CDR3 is CASSYRVLDEKLFF. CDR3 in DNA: TGTGCCAGCAGCTACAGGGTACTTGATGAAAAACTGTTTTTT.

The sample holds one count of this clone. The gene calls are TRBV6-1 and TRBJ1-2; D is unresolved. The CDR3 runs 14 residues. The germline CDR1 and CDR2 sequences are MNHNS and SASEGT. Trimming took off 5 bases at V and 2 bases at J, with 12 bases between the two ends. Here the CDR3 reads CASSTTGVNYGYTF. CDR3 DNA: TGTGCCAGCAGTACCACCGGGGTAAACTATGGCTACACCTTC.

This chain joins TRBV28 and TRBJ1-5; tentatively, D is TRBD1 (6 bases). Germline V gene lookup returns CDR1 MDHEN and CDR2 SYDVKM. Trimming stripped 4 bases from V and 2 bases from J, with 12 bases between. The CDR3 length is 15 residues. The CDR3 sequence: CASSWGGGGNQPQHF. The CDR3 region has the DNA TGTGCCAGCAGTTGGGGAGGGGGAGGCAATCAGCCCCAGCATTTT. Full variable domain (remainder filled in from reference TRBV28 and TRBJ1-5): DVKVTQSSRYLVKRTGEKVFLECVQDMDHENMFWYRQDPGLGLRLIYFSYDVKMKEKGDIPEGYSVSREKKERFSLILESASTNQTSMYLCASSWGGGGNQPQHFGDGTRLSIL.

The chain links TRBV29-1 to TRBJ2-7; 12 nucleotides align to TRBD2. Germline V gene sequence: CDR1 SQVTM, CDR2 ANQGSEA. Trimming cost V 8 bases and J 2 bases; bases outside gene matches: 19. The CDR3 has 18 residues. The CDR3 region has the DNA TGCAGCTTGAGAAGGGGGGTAGGGGCTAGCGGGAGGGCCTACGAGCAGTACGTC. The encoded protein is CSLRRGVGASGRAYEQYV.